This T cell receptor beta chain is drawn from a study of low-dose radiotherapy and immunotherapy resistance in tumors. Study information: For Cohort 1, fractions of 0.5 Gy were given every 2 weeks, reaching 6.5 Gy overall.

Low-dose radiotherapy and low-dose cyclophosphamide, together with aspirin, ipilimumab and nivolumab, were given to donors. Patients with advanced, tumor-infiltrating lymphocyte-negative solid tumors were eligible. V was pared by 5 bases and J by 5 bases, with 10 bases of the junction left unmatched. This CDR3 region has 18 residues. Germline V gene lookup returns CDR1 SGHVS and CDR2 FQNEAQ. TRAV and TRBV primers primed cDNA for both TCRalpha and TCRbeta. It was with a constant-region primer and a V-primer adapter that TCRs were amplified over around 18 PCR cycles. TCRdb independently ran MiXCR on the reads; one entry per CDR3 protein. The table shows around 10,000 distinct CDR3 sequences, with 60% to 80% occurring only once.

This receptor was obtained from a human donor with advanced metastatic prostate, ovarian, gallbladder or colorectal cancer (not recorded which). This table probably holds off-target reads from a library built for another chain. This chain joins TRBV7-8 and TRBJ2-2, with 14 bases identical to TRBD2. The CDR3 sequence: CASSPPGTSGGRTGELFF. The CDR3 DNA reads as TGTGCCAGCAGCCCCCCCGGGACTAGCGGGGGTAGGACCGGGGAGCTGTTTTTT.